Shown below are 26 T cell receptor beta chains from a single sample sequenced in a study of PD-1 blockade in classical Hodgkin lymphoma. Assay: immunoSEQ multiplex PCR; the TCRdb copy retains only in-frame clones and omits some. The table lists just over 25,000 clones, 85% to 90% of them singletons, with around 2.6% in the top ten. Relapse was seen in all patients after autologous stem cell transplantation, and brentuximab vedotin exposure was variable. This specimen consisted of peripheral blood mononuclear cells (PBMCs), obtained at baseline. These TCRs come from a human donor with classical Hodgkin lymphoma.

The V and J genes are TRBV5-1 and TRBJ1-2; D may be TRBD1 (5 bases). CDR3 length: 12 amino acids. V was cut by 4 bases and J by 8 bases, with 12 bases left in between. CDR1 and CDR2 (germline): SGHRS, YFSETQ. The CDR3: CASSQGLEGYTF. In nucleotides, the CDR3 is TGCGCCAGCAGCCAGGGACTGGAAGGCTACACCTTC.

The rearrangement joins TRBV5-6 to TRBJ1-4; D is unresolved. The CDR3 covers 15 residues. Trimming removed 5 bases at V and 2 bases at J, with 13 bases between. In germline, CDR1 is SGHDT, CDR2 YYEEEE. The CDR3 reads CASRGTGGTNEKLFF. CDR3 nucleotide sequence: TGTGCCAGCAGGGGAACGGGCGGGACTAATGAAAAACTGTTTTTT. Variable domain in full (rest from reference TRBV5-6 and TRBJ1-4): DAGVTQSPTHLIKTRGQQVTLRCSPKSGHDTVSWYQQALGQGPQFIFQYYEEEERQRGNFPDRFSGHQFPNYSSELNVNALLLGDSALYLCASRGTGGTNEKLFFGSGTQLSVL.

This clone was found once. CDR3 DNA: TGTGCCAGCAGCTTAGGAGGGACGTTGAACACTGAAGCTTTCTTT. Translation: CASSLGGTLNTEAFF. This chain links TRBV7-9 with TRBJ1-1, with TRBD1 as a possible D gene (5 bases). Germline V lookup: CDR1 SEHNR, CDR2 FQNEAQ (reference sequence). V was clipped by 1 base and J by 0 bases, with 9 bases between them. The length of the CDR3 is 15 residues.

The gene calls are TRBV5-1 and TRBJ2-5; D unresolved. The CDR3 consists of 14 residues. Germline CDR1 and CDR2: SGHRS and YFSETQ. V gave up 4 bases and J gave up 4 bases, with 14 bases separating them. CDR3 sequence (DNA): TGCGCCAGCAGCGCGATAGGCTCAGGAGAGACCCAGTACTTC. This gives the protein CASSAIGSGETQYF.

This clone was counted once. The chain is built from TRBV9 and TRBJ2-3, with D possibly matching TRBD2 (6 bases). The CDR3 runs to 14 residues. The ends were cut back, 7 bases at V and 0 bases at J, with 12 bases in the middle. The germline V gene has CDR1 SGDLS and CDR2 YYNGEE. The CDR3 nucleotides read TGTGCCAGCGGGAGGTGGGGGAGCACAGATACGCAGTATTTT. Protein sequence: CASGRWGSTDTQYF.

V usage is TRBV5-1 and J usage is TRBJ1-1; 10 bases align to TRBD1. The CDR3 is made up of 14 amino acids. CDR1 SGHRS and CDR2 YFSETQ come from the germline V gene. The V gene end was trimmed by 4 bases and the J gene end by 3 bases; junction bases not matched to a gene: 3. The CDR3 nucleotides are TGCGCCAGCAGCCGACAGGGGGCGGACACTGAAGCTTTCTTT. It encodes CASSRQGADTEAFF.

The V gene is TRBV5-1, the J gene TRBJ1-5; weak D call: TRBD1 (6 bases). The CDR3 sequence is 16 residues long. V lost 4 bases, J lost 3 bases, and 17 bases lay in between. Germline assignment: CDR1 SGHRS and CDR2 YFSETQ. DNA of the CDR3: TGCGCCAGCAGCCCGGGGGTTGGGGGCCTCAATCAGCCCCAGCATTTT. This codes for CASSPGVGGLNQPQHF.

CDR3 residues: CASSLGGSSSYEQYF. The CDR3 bases are TGTGCCAGCAGCTTAGGTGGGTCGAGCTCCTACGAGCAGTACTTC. The rearrangement uses TRBV7-9 and TRBJ2-7; D is unclear. Germline V gene data show CDR1 as SEHNR and CDR2 as FQNEAQ (reference sequence). V lost 1 base and J 0 bases, leaving 10 bases between the germline ends. CDR3 length equals 15 residues.

This clone came up once. The V call is TRBV18, the J call TRBJ2-2; TRBD2 agrees at 9 bases. Losses at the gene ends were 6 bases for V and 7 bases for J; bases not matched to a gene: 9. CDR3 size: 15 residues. Germline-derived CDR1 and CDR2 are KGHSH and LQKENI. For the CDR3, the DNA is TGTGCCAGCTCGGACCTAGCGGGGAAAGGCGGGGAGCTGTTTTTT. Translation gives CASSDLAGKGGELFF.

This chain uses TRBV18 with TRBJ1-2; 9 bases fit TRBD1. The ends lost 5 bases at V and 0 bases at J; junction bases unmatched: 4. Germline values: CDR1 KGHSH, CDR2 LQKENI. The CDR3 has 15 residues. CDR3 sequence (DNA): TGTGCCAGCTCAACGGGACAGGGCTCTAACTATGGCTACACCTTC. This sequence encodes CASSTGQGSNYGYTF.

A word on this clone: This same CDR3 is encoded by further DNA sequences in the sample. This chain links TRBV5-1 with TRBJ2-1; no firm D call. Per germline, CDR1 SGHRS and CDR2 YFSETQ. There are 12 residues in the CDR3. The V gene lost 2 bases and the J gene lost 6 bases, with 6 bases spanning the gap. Written as DNA, the CDR3 is TGCGCCAGCAGCTTAGAGCGCAATGAGCAGTTCTTC. Encoded protein: CASSLERNEQFF.

Comment on this clone: One junction end disagrees with the germline gene, perhaps due to a read error. The chain uses TRBV7-8 and TRBJ1-1, with D perhaps matching TRBD1 (5 bases). This CDR3 comprises 12 residues. Germline CDR1 and CDR2: SGHVS and FQNEAQ. The CDR3 region has the DNA TGTGCCAGCAGCTATCCCGGGGGAGGAGTGCACTTT. Encoded protein: CASSYPGGGVHF.

The genes are TRBV6-6 and TRBJ1-3, with D tentatively TRBD1 (5 bases). Germline V gene lookup returns CDR1 MNHNY and CDR2 SVGAGI (reference sequence). The CDR3 contains 14 residues. With 6 bases removed from V and 0 bases from J, the gap between germline ends came to 9 bases. The CDR3 is CASRDRPSGNTIYF. Here the CDR3 DNA reads TGTGCCAGCAGAGACAGACCCTCTGGAAACACCATATATTTT.

The gene calls are TRBV6-1 and TRBJ1-6, with TRBD1 as a possible D gene (5 bases). The germline CDR1 and CDR2 sequences are MNHNS and SASEGT. Trimming took off 3 bases at V and 8 bases at J, with 11 bases between the two ends. The CDR3 has 14 amino acids. CDR3 in amino acids: CASSDSARDSPLHF. The CDR3 DNA is TGTGCCAGCAGTGACTCCGCCAGGGATTCACCCCTCCACTTT.

This clone showed up just a few times. The chain employs TRBV19 and TRBJ1-2; 9 nucleotides align to TRBD1. Per the germline V gene, CDR1 is LNHDA and CDR2 is SQIVND (reference sequence). The CDR3 is made up of 13 amino acids. With V trimmed by 3 bases and J by 8 bases, 4 bases remained unmatched. Written as DNA, the CDR3 is TGTGCCAGTAGTATTACAGGGGGCTTCGGCTACACCTTC. Residues: CASSITGGFGYTF. Full variable domain (outside the CDR3, taken from reference TRBV19 and TRBJ1-2): DGGITQSPKYLFRKEGQNVTLSCEQNLNHDAMYWYRQDPGQGLRLIYYSQIVNDFQKGDIAEGYSVSREKKESFPLTVTSAQKNPTAFYLCASSITGGFGYTFGSGTRLTVV.

The chain couples TRBV6-5 to TRBJ1-4; D is undetermined. Per germline, CDR1 MNHEY and CDR2 SVGAGI. V dropped 6 bases and J dropped 8 bases, with 19 bases sitting between them. The CDR3 contains 15 residues. The CDR3 region is CASSHRPIRGEKLFF. Here the CDR3 DNA reads TGTGCCAGCAGCCACCGGCCAATACGAGGGGAAAAACTGTTTTTT.

This chain joins TRBV6-6 and TRBJ1-6, with D possibly TRBD1 on 5 matching bases. The ends were cut back, 4 bases at V and 7 bases at J, with 14 bases in the middle. The germline V gene encodes CDR1 MNHNY and CDR2 SVGAGI (reference sequence). CDR3 size: 15 residues. The CDR3, as DNA: TGTGCCAGCAGTTCCCCAGGGTGGTGGAATTCACCCCTCCACTTT. Translated, it gives CASSSPGWWNSPLHF.

This clone was seen a single time. V and J are TRBV6-4 and TRBJ1-2; D not resolved. This CDR3 contains 10 residues. CDR1 and CDR2 from the germline V gene are MRHNA and SNTAGT. CDR3 sequence reads: CGGRFYGYTF. As DNA, the CDR3 is TGTGGTGGGAGATTCTATGGCTACACCTTC.

The V gene is TRBV9, the J gene TRBJ2-2; no clear D gene. From germline, CDR1 is SGDLS and CDR2 YYNGEE. The length of the CDR3 is 14 residues. The V and J ends lost 5 bases and 0 bases respectively, with 8 bases between them. The chain's CDR3 is CASRGRTNTGELFF. CDR3 in DNA: TGTGCCAGCAGAGGAAGAACGAACACCGGGGAGCTGTTTTTT. Based on the CDR3 plus reference TRBV9 and TRBJ2-2, the full variable domain is DSGVTQTPKHLITATGQRVTLRCSPRSGDLSVYWYQQSLDQGLQFLIQYYNGEERAKGNILERFSAQQFPDLHSELNLSSLELGDSALYFCASRGRTNTGELFFGEGSRLTVL.

The J gene is TRBJ1-2, the V gene TRBV14; 12 bases match TRBD1. The CDR3 length is 16 residues. The V gene's germline CDR1 is SGHDN and CDR2 FVKESK. V shed 0 bases and J 8 bases; nucleotides not matched to a gene: 7. CDR3 amino acids: CASSQDQRGQGAGYTF. The CDR3 DNA is TGTGCCAGCAGCCAAGATCAAAGGGGACAGGGGGCCGGCTACACCTTC.

About this clone itself: Mismatch with germline at one junction end may stem from a read error. This chain joins TRBV5-1 and TRBJ2-5; 14 positions agree with TRBD2. Per germline, CDR1 SGHRS and CDR2 YFSETQ. The CDR3 totals 14 residues. The CDR3 DNA reads as TGCGCCAGCAGCCTGGGGACTAGCGGGGGTACCCCGTACTTC. Translated: CASSLGTSGGTPYF.

Notes on this clone: Other DNA sequences in the sample encode the same CDR3. J is TRBJ2-5 and V is TRBV5-1; D possibly corresponds to TRBD1 (5 bases). Germline V CDR1 and CDR2: SGHRS, YFSETQ. Trimming left V 1 base short and J 1 base short, with 8 bases between. The CDR3 is 14 amino acids. DNA of the CDR3: TGCGCCAGCAGCTTGCAGGGAACCCAAGAGACCCAGTACTTC. The encoded protein is CASSLQGTQETQYF. The full variable domain, its missing parts supplied by reference TRBV5-1 and TRBJ2-5, is KAGVTQTPRYLIKTRGQQVTLSCSPISGHRSVSWYQQTPGQGLQFLFEYFSETQRNKGNFPGRFSGRQFSNSRSEMNVSTLELGDSALYLCASSLQGTQETQYFGPGTRLLVL.

This chain uses TRBV10-2 with TRBJ1-1, with D possibly matching TRBD1 (5 bases). Trimming shortened V by 8 bases and J by 5 bases, and 18 bases separated the two germline ends. Looked up from germline, CDR1 is WSHSY and CDR2 is SAAADI. This CDR3 spans 14 amino acids. DNA of the CDR3: TGCGCCAGCTCTATGGCGGGGGGATATACTGAAGCTTTCTTT. It translates to CASSMAGGYTEAFF.

The V gene is TRBV10-3, the J gene TRBJ2-7; tentatively, D is TRBD1 or TRBD2 (5 bases each). Germline V gene sequence: CDR1 ENHRY, CDR2 SYGVKD. Deletions cut 9 bases from V and 0 bases from J, with 18 bases between. The CDR3 loop spans 15 amino acids. The CDR3 nucleotides read TGTGCCATTGGAGCAGGGACCCTAAGCTCCTACGAGCAGTACTTC. Its protein is CAIGAGTLSSYEQYF.

This rearrangement joins TRBV5-1 to TRBJ1-1, with TRBD1 matching over 8 bases. The CDR3 loop spans 15 amino acids. Looked up from germline, CDR1 is SGHRS and CDR2 is YFSETQ. The ends lost 4 bases at V and 1 base at J; junction bases unmatched: 6. The CDR3 region is CASSKGQGSNTEAFF. CDR3 DNA: TGCGCCAGCAGCAAAGGACAGGGATCGAACACTGAAGCTTTCTTT. Drawing the rest from reference TRBV5-1 and TRBJ1-1, the complete variable domain is KAGVTQTPRYLIKTRGQQVTLSCSPISGHRSVSWYQQTPGQGLQFLFEYFSETQRNKGNFPGRFSGRQFSNSRSEMNVSTLELGDSALYLCASSKGQGSNTEAFFGQGTRLTVV.

This sequence joins TRBV7-9 and TRBJ2-3, with D unresolved. With 5 bases removed from V and 4 bases from J, the gap between germline ends came to 19 bases. This CDR3 is 16 amino acids long. CDR1 is SEHNR, CDR2 FQNEAQ, per germline (reference sequence). CDR3 nucleotide sequence: TGTGCCAGCAGCCGTGAATCCGGTTTGGTGGCAGATACGCAGTATTTT. Translation: CASSRESGLVADTQYF.